These 30 T cell receptor beta chains were all obtained from the same sample, sequenced in a study of T cell repertoires in cytomegalovirus infection. No antigen has been identified for these receptors. TCRdb analysed the reads with MiXCR anew, one entry per CDR3 protein. Counted here are 200,000 or so distinct CDR3 sequences, around two fifths occurring once; the ten biggest clones make up approximately 60%. Sequencing was performed on CD8+ T cells from cultured PBMCs, taken from culture after CMV antigen stimulation. All receptors come from a human donor in good health (CMV status not recorded). Some clones in this sample may be carry-over from other donors' samples.

The count of this clonotype is one. This sequence joins TRBV7-4 and TRBJ1-2; D not certain. The CDR3 has 14 residues. The V end was cut by 0 bases, the J end by 4 bases, with 9 bases between. In germline, CDR1 is SGHVT, CDR2 SQSDAQ. The CDR3 coding sequence is TGTGCCAGCAGCTTAGCCGAAGCCACCTATGGCTACACCTTC. Translated, it gives CASSLAEATYGYTF. Using reference TRBV7-4 and TRBJ1-2 for the parts outside the CDR3, the full variable domain is GAGVSQSPRYKVAKRGRDVALRCDSISGHVTLYWYRQTLGQGSEVLTYSQSDAQRDKSGRPSGRFSAERPERSVSTLKIQRTEQGDSAVYLCASSLAEATYGYTFGSGTRLTVV.

The gene calls are TRBV7-8 and TRBJ2-5, with TRBD1 matching 8 bases. The trim removed 5 bases at V and 4 bases at J, leaving 6 bases unmatched. CDR1 and CDR2 from the germline V gene are SGHVS and FQNEAQ. This CDR3 comprises 14 residues. The CDR3 bases are TGTGCCAGCAGCCCCGACAGGGGTGGAGAGACCCAGTACTTC. It encodes CASSPDRGGETQYF.

The V gene is TRBV7-6, the J gene TRBJ1-6, with 11 positions matching TRBD1. In germline, CDR1 is SGHVS, CDR2 FNYEAQ. The length of the CDR3 is 15 residues. With 3 bases clipped from V and 10 bases from J, the junction kept 5 bases outside the gene matches. CDR3 nucleotides: TGTGCCAGCAGCTTTGGACAGGGGGCGGCGTCACCCCTCCACTTT. Translated: CASSFGQGAASPLHF.

This clonotype showed up many times. The CDR3 nucleotides are TGTGCCAGCAGCCGTTGGACGGAGAACACTGAAGCTTTCTTT. It encodes CASSRWTENTEAFF. V and J are TRBV7-2 and TRBJ1-1, with D hard to call. The CDR3 loop spans 14 amino acids. CDR1 is SGHTA, CDR2 FQGNSA, per germline. V dropped 5 bases and J dropped 1 base, with 11 bases sitting between them.

The rearrangement links TRBV6-6 to TRBJ1-5; possible D gene TRBD1, 6 bases. In germline, CDR1 is MNHNY, CDR2 SVGAGI (reference sequence). The CDR3 length is 15 residues. V was shortened by 0 bases and J by 0 bases, with 6 bases between the two germline ends. CDR3 amino acids: CASSYSRGSNQPQHF. The CDR3 DNA reads as TGTGCCAGCAGTTACTCCAGGGGTAGCAATCAGCCCCAGCATTTT.

This rearrangement joins TRBV7-2 to TRBJ2-6; the D gene is possibly TRBD2 (5 bases). The CDR3 is 17 residues long. Germline CDR1 SGHTA, CDR2 FQGNSA. The V end lost 5 bases, the J end lost 1 base, and 15 bases lay between the germline ends. CDR3 in DNA: TGTGCCAGCAGCCGAGGGTTTGGAGATTCTGGGGCCAACGTCCTGACTTTC. This translates into CASSRGFGDSGANVLTF. The full variable domain, rest sourced from reference TRBV7-2 and TRBJ2-6, is GAGVSQSPSNKVTEKGKDVELRCDPISGHTALYWYRQSLGQGLEFLIYFQGNSAPDKSGLPSDRFSAERTGGSVSTLTIQRTQQEDSAVYLCASSRGFGDSGANVLTFGAGSRLTVL.

The gene calls are TRBV13 and TRBJ1-3; D gene ambiguous. The V and J ends lost 5 bases and 4 bases respectively, with 6 bases between them. Germline values: CDR1 PRHDT, CDR2 FYEKMQ (reference sequence). The CDR3 totals 12 residues. The CDR3: CASSQMGNTIYF. The CDR3 nucleotides are TGTGCCAGCAGCCAAATGGGAAACACCATATATTTT.

The chain carries TRBV7-9 and TRBJ1-5; possibly TRBD1 for D (5 bases). The CDR3 has 14 residues. V lost 5 bases, J lost 2 bases, and 10 bases lay in between. Germline V gene sequence: CDR1 SEHNR, CDR2 FQNEAQ (reference sequence). The CDR3 DNA reads TGTGCCAGCAGCCCCGTAGGGGGCAATCAGCCCCAGCATTTT. This codes for CASSPVGGNQPQHF.

This chain connects TRBV14 to TRBJ2-2; D call uncertain. Germline V gives CDR1 SGHDN, CDR2 FVKESK. The CDR3 is 17 amino acids. Trimming shortened V by 3 bases and J by 3 bases, and 17 bases separated the two germline ends. The CDR3 DNA is TGTGCCAGCAGCCAGGGCCGCGGAGCGCGGCACACCGGGGAGCTGTTTTTT. This translates into CASSQGRGARHTGELFF.

In its sample, this clonotype was seen a few times. This chain links TRBV7-9 with TRBJ1-2; perhaps TRBD1 as D (5 bases). The CDR3 contains 13 residues. Per the germline V gene, CDR1 is SEHNR and CDR2 is FQNEAQ (reference sequence). The V end lost 8 bases, the J end lost 4 bases, and 14 bases lay between the germline ends. The chain's CDR3 is CASGDDFVYGYTF. The CDR3 DNA reads as TGTGCCAGCGGGGACGACTTCGTCTATGGCTACACCTTC.

The chain has TRBV27 and TRBJ1-1; possible D gene TRBD1, 6 bases. V gave up 7 bases and J gave up 0 bases, with 12 bases separating them. CDR3 length: 14 amino acids. CDR1 is MNHEY and CDR2 is SMNVEV in the germline V gene (reference sequence). In DNA, the CDR3 is TGTGCCAGCACCTCGGACAGCATGAACACTGAAGCTTTCTTT. This codes for CASTSDSMNTEAFF.

The chain is built from TRBV4-1 and TRBJ2-7; TRBD1 is a possible D gene (7 bases). The germline V and J ends were trimmed by 1 base and 4 bases, with 14 bases remaining between them. The CDR3 spans 15 residues. CDR1 and CDR2 from the germline V gene are MGHRA and YSYEKL. The CDR3 here is CASSQVPTGRYEQYF. The CDR3 DNA reads as TGCGCCAGCAGCCAAGTCCCGACAGGGAGGTACGAGCAGTACTTC.

CDR3: CATSSGGLTEAFF. DNA of the CDR3: TGTGCCACCAGCTCAGGGGGCCTCACTGAAGCTTTCTTT. The chain carries TRBV15 and TRBJ1-1, with TRBD1 matching 8 bases. Germline V lookup: CDR1 LNHNV, CDR2 YYDKDF (reference sequence). The CDR3 spans 13 residues. With V trimmed by 5 bases and J by 4 bases, 3 bases remained unmatched.

This clonotype showed up just once. Written as DNA, the CDR3 is TGTGCCAGCAGTTACTCGATTACCAAACGCTACAATGAGCAGTTCTTC. This gives the protein CASSYSITKRYNEQFF. The V gene is TRBV6-5, the J gene TRBJ2-1; no firm D call. The germline gives CDR1 MNHEY, CDR2 SVGAGI. V lost 0 bases to trimming and J lost 3 bases, with 12 bases between them. The CDR3 is 16 amino acids.

This chain uses TRBV6-6 with TRBJ2-4, with D uncertain. Per germline, CDR1 MNHNY and CDR2 SVGAGI (reference sequence). V lost 0 bases and J 3 bases, leaving 9 bases between the germline ends. The CDR3 covers 15 residues. CDR3 in amino acids: CASSYSVPGKNIQYF. The CDR3 region has the DNA TGTGCCAGCAGTTACTCGGTCCCGGGCAAAAACATTCAGTACTTC.

The chain uses TRBV7-9 and TRBJ1-2; no definite D call. From germline, CDR1 is SEHNR and CDR2 FQNEAQ (reference sequence). V was pared by 1 base and J by 6 bases, with 6 bases between. This CDR3 comprises 12 residues. CDR3 nucleotides: TGTGCCAGCAGCTTAGTGGTTGATGGCTACACCTTC. Its translation: CASSLVVDGYTF.

The chain carries TRBV19 and TRBJ1-2, with D maybe TRBD1 (6 bases). The germline V gene has CDR1 LNHDA and CDR2 SQIVND (reference sequence). This CDR3 has 14 residues. Between the trimmed V and J ends, which lost 9 bases and 6 bases, there was a span of 20 bases. CDR3 in DNA: TGTGCCAGCACCTGGGGGGGCGCATCGGATGGCTACACCTTC. It is translated as CASTWGGASDGYTF.

Only a few counts were recorded for this clonotype. This chain links TRBV28 with TRBJ1-5, with D possibly TRBD1 on 5 matching bases. This CDR3 is built from 16 residues. V lost 5 bases and J lost 4, with 18 bases in between. Per the germline V gene, CDR1 is MDHEN and CDR2 is SYDVKM. The DNA for the CDR3 is TGTGCCAGCAGTACTAGAATGAGACAGTCGAATCAGCCCCAGCATTTT. Encoded protein: CASSTRMRQSNQPQHF.

Note on this clonotype: An end of the junction does not agree with germline; a read error may underlie this. The chain joins TRBV7-8 to TRBJ2-1, with D perhaps TRBD2 (5 bases). The CDR3 is 16 amino acids. The V gene's germline CDR1 is SGHVS and CDR2 FQNEAQ. The CDR3 is CASRLSSLAYYNETFF. DNA of the CDR3: TGTGCAAGCAGATTATCAAGTCTAGCCTACTACAATGAGACGTTCTTC.

This clonotype was counted between two and nine times. The chain carries TRBV27 and TRBJ1-3, with D tentatively TRBD1 (5 bases). This CDR3 comprises 13 residues. Germline CDR1 MNHEY, CDR2 SMNVEV (reference sequence). Trimming pared 10 bases from V and 4 bases from J, leaving 14 bases between. CDR3 in DNA: TGTGCCACCGCCGCAGGGAACGGAAACACCATATATTTT. Translated, it gives CATAAGNGNTIYF.

The chain combines TRBV20-1 with TRBJ2-7, with D unclear. This CDR3 region has 15 residues. Trimming cost V 4 bases and J 1 base, with 17 bases left between them. Germline V gene data show CDR1 as DFQATT and CDR2 as SNEGSKA (reference sequence). The CDR3 nucleotides read TGCAGTGCTATTCCCAAAAAGGCCCTTTCCTACGAGCAGTACTTC. Translated: CSAIPKKALSYEQYF.

A word on this clonotype: One base away lies a much larger clone, so this may be a sequencing read error. V usage is TRBV7-2 and J usage is TRBJ2-1; no definite D call. CDR1 and CDR2 (germline): SGHTA, FQGNSA. The V gene lost 2 bases and the J gene lost 5 bases, with 16 bases spanning the gap. This CDR3 comprises 16 residues. CDR3 amino acids: CTSSLTPSGLNNEQFF. CDR3 nucleotides: TGTACCAGCAGCTTAACCCCGTCCGGGCTAAACAATGAGCAGTTCTTC.

The CDR3 DNA reads TGTGCCAGCAGTTTATTGGCAGGGGGGAAAAACATTCAGTACTTC. This encodes CASSLLAGGKNIQYF. The rearrangement joins TRBV12-3 or TRBV12-4 to TRBJ2-4; D is possibly TRBD1 (7 bases). This CDR3 has 15 residues. Trimming cost V 2 bases and J 4 bases, with 12 bases left between them.

The chain combines TRBV12-3 or TRBV12-4 with TRBJ2-7; a possible D gene is TRBD1 (6 bases). CDR3 length: 12 amino acids. V lost 7 bases, J lost 1 base, and 8 bases lay in between. The CDR3 loop is CASTGDSYEQYF. CDR3 nucleotides: TGTGCCAGCACAGGGGATTCCTACGAGCAGTACTTC.

This clonotype has just a few counts. CDR3 loop: CASSYGAGAVNEQFF. The DNA of the CDR3 is TGTGCCAGCAGTTACGGCGCGGGAGCCGTTAATGAGCAGTTCTTC. J is TRBJ2-1 and V is TRBV6-2 or TRBV6-3; TRBD2 matches 7 bases. This CDR3 region has 15 residues. Germline CDR1 MNHEY, CDR2 SVGEGT. V was pared by 2 bases and J by 7 bases, with 8 bases of the junction left unmatched.

This clonotype was picked up a small number of times. The chain joins TRBV7-9 to TRBJ1-5, with D uncertain. V dropped 5 bases and J dropped 3 bases, with 8 bases sitting between them. This CDR3 spans 13 amino acids. Per germline, CDR1 SEHNR and CDR2 FQNEAQ (reference sequence). CDR3 in amino acids: CASSMGINQPQHF. CDR3 DNA sequence: TGTGCCAGCAGCATGGGAATCAATCAGCCCCAGCATTTT.

V is TRBV7-2 and J is TRBJ2-7; 10 bases line up with TRBD1. Germline CDR1 and CDR2: SGHTA and FQGNSA. The CDR3 runs 17 residues. V lost 1 base to trimming and J lost 0 bases; unmatched junction nucleotides: 6. CDR3 loop: CASSLGRTGGNSYEQYF. The CDR3 DNA is TGTGCCAGCAGCTTAGGTCGGACAGGGGGTAACTCCTACGAGCAGTACTTC.

In the case of this clonotype: A much more abundant neighbour one base away suggests this may be a read error. The chain links TRBV7-2 to TRBJ2-7, with TRBD1 identical over 7 bases. The CDR3 covers 14 residues. Germline V lookup: CDR1 SGHTA, CDR2 FQGNSA. CDR3 coding DNA: TGTGCCAGCAGGTTAGGGGGACAGATCTACGAGCAGTACTTC. Translation gives CASRLGGQIYEQYF.

This chain uses TRBV11-2 with TRBJ2-2; 7 bases are shared with TRBD2. With 5 bases clipped from V and 7 bases from J, the junction kept 22 bases outside the gene matches. CDR3 length: 19 amino acids. Germline V gives CDR1 SGHAT, CDR2 FQNNGV. CDR3 in amino acids: CASSPEGRREKASGGELFF. The CDR3 coding sequence is TGTGCCAGCAGCCCAGAGGGTAGGCGGGAGAAGGCTTCTGGCGGGGAGCTGTTTTTT.

This clonotype was seen a handful of times. The V gene is TRBV11-2, the J gene TRBJ1-4; possible D gene TRBD1, 5 bases. Between the trimmed V and J ends, which lost 4 bases and 7 bases, there was a span of 16 bases. CDR3 size: 15 residues. Germline assignment: CDR1 SGHAT and CDR2 FQNNGV. This chain's CDR3 is CASSSIGGGTEKLFF. The CDR3 DNA reads TGTGCCAGCAGCTCCATAGGTGGGGGTACTGAAAAACTGTTTTTT.